The sequence of this T cell receptor (beta chain) was determined in a study of blood T cell repertoires in COVID-19. The overall study: Italy, Spain and the United States were the sources of the convalescent and acute COVID-19 samples. PBMCs, B-cell-depleted T cells, or T cells were the source of the cDNA or gDNA that made up the material.

Under the authors' procedure: Amplification from reference gene primers served as the basis for estimated nucleated cell counts. Produced via immunoSEQ multiplex PCR; TCRdb's table is partial and in-frame only. The V and J calls and clone size were taken over from that table, and D and trimming were inferred from the DNA. The repertoire holds 95,000 to 150,000 clones, with 75% to 90% as singletons. The germline V and J ends were trimmed by 5 bases and 1 base, with 11 bases remaining between them. The CDR3 length is 13 residues. The germline gives CDR1 GTSNPN, CDR2 SVGIG (reference sequence). The clonotype comes from a man aged 40-49 years with acute or convalescent COVID-19. The specimen sequenced was peripheral blood. The V gene is TRBV30, the J gene TRBJ1-1, with D unresolved. The DNA of the CDR3 is TGTGCCTGGCGGTGGGCCGAGAACACTGAAGCTTTCTTT. Its protein is CAWRWAENTEAFF.